This T cell receptor beta chain comes out of a study of T cells in Graves' hyperthyroidism and ophthalmopathy. This clonotype was seen a handful of times. Using RNA transcripts as the source, TCR beta CDR3 regions were amplified. The HTBI primer set served for first-round RT-PCR of the TCR CDR3. TCRdb ran MiXCR on the multiplex PCR reads and lists one entry per CDR3 protein. The sample holds fewer than 400,000 distinct CDR3 sequences, 15% to 18% seen once. The CDR3 covers 15 residues. The chain has TRBV3-2 and TRBJ2-4. TRBV3-2 is a documented pseudogene. Material: blood. The receptor's source is a woman under 30 with Graves' hyperthyroidism that later progressed to Graves' ophthalmopathy. The CDR3 nucleotides are TGTGCCAGCAGCCAAGATGTGATAGCCAAAAACATTCAGTACTTC. This sequence encodes CASSQDVIAKNIQYF.